A selection of T cell receptor beta chains follows, all from one sample in a study of control samples from healthy donors and cancer patients. This table comes from immunoSEQ multiplex PCR, and its TCRdb copy is limited to in-frame clones, with some not included. This sample has over 75,000 clones, with around 82% found just once. The specimen sequenced was blood. The receptors shown here come from a man aged 60 to 69 in good health. Each CDR3 is given with its conserved first and last residue. A D gene is named only where the DNA matches it firmly. Part of the rows lack a size; the others show once, few, many or a class for expanded clones.

abundance | j_gene | v_gene | d_gene | CDR3aa | CDR3nt
NA | TRBJ2-1 | TRBV5-4 | TRBD2 | CASGRLAGVGYNEQFF | TGTGCCAGCGGGCGACTAGCGGGGGTTGGCTACAATGAGCAGTTCTTC
NA | TRBJ2-7 | TRBV5-1 | TRBD2 | CASSLDIAGDFYEQYF | TGCGCCAGCAGCTTGGATATAGCGGGAGACTTCTACGAGCAGTACTTC
NA | TRBJ2-2 | TRBV6-4 | TRBD2 | CASSDREGEAGELFF | TGTGCCAGCAGTGACAGGGAGGGAGAGGCCGGGGAGCTGTTTTTT
NA | TRBJ1-6 | TRBV30 | NA | CARSVEGRSSPLHF | TGTGCCCGGAGTGTAGAGGGAAGAAGTTCACCCCTCCACTTT
once | TRBJ1-2 | TRBV5-6 | NA | CASSLVRDKDGYTF | TGTGCCAGCAGCTTGGTCCGGGACAAAGACGGCTACACCTTC
once | TRBJ2-2 | TRBV29-1 | TRBD2 | CSVEEEAGGGTGELFF | TGCAGCGTTGAAGAGGAAGCGGGGGGTGGCACCGGGGAGCTGTTTTTT
NA | TRBJ1-1 | TRBV28 | NA | CASSPGTIGNTEAFF | TGTGCCAGCAGTCCGGGCACGATCGGGAACACTGAAGCTTTCTTT
NA | TRBJ2-7 | TRBV5-5 | NA | CASSQEYFYEQYF | TGTGCCAGCAGCCAGGAATATTTTTACGAGCAGTACTTC
NA | TRBJ1-2 | TRBV19 | TRBD1 | CASSAQTGVYGYTF | TGTGCCAGTAGTGCTCAGACAGGGGTGTATGGCTACACCTTC
NA | TRBJ1-5 | TRBV28 | NA | CASSLLGLGGQPQHF | TGTGCCAGCAGCCTTCTTGGTCTGGGCGGACAGCCCCAGCATTTT
NA | TRBJ2-3 | TRBV27 | TRBD1 | CASSSGTVLPQYF | TGTGCCAGCAGTTCGGGGACAGTTCTCCCGCAGTATTTT
once | TRBJ2-7 | TRBV7-9 | TRBD1 | CASSSGDRGNEQYF | TGTGCCAGCAGCTCGGGGGACAGGGGCAACGAGCAGTACTTC
few | TRBJ2-5 | TRBV7-7 | TRBD1 | CASSTDREKTQYF | TGTGCCAGCAGCACGGACAGGGAAAAGACCCAGTACTTC
NA | TRBJ2-3 | TRBV2 | NA | CASSEAAGTDTQYF | TGTGCCAGCAGTGAAGCAGCCGGCACAGATACGCAGTATTTT
NA | TRBJ2-4 | TRBV19 | NA | CASSILSKNIQYF | TGTGCCAGTAGTATATTAAGCAAAAACATTCAGTACTTC
few | TRBJ2-7 | TRBV4-1 | TRBD1 | CASSPGPGTGRYEQYF | TGCGCCAGCAGCCCCGGGCCCGGGACAGGTAGGTACGAGCAGTACTTC
NA | TRBJ2-2 | TRBV6-2/TRBV6-3 | NA | CASSFEGFTGELFF | TGTGCCAGCAGTTTTGAGGGGTTCACCGGGGAGCTGTTTTTT
once | TRBJ2-3 | TRBV11-2 | TRBD2 | CASSFRAPTRLAGTDTQYF | TGTGCCAGCAGCTTTAGGGCACCCACGCGGCTAGCGGGTACAGATACGCAGTATTTT
NA | TRBJ1-2 | TRBV30 | TRBD1 | CAFGQEFYGYTF | TGTGCCTTTGGACAGGAGTTTTATGGCTACACCTTC
NA | TRBJ1-5 | TRBV6-2/TRBV6-3 | NA | CASSPPGGLGQPQHF | TGTGCCAGCAGTCCGCCGGGAGGGCTGGGTCAGCCCCAGCATTTT
once | TRBJ1-1 | TRBV6-5 | NA | CASNKTPNTEAFF | TGTGCCAGCAACAAAACCCCCAACACTGAAGCTTTCTTT
once | TRBJ1-6 | TRBV30 | NA | CAWTGTSSYNSPLHF | TGTGCCTGGACAGGCACGAGCTCCTATAATTCACCCCTCCACTTT
NA | TRBJ2-1 | TRBV19 | NA | CASSFPYNEQFF | TGTGCCAGTAGTTTCCCTTACAATGAGCAGTTCTTC
NA | TRBJ2-1 | TRBV28 | TRBD2 | CASSLGVAGAWDEQFF | TGTGCCAGCAGTTTGGGGGTAGCGGGTGCTTGGGATGAGCAGTTCTTC
NA | TRBJ2-3 | TRBV24-1 | NA | CATSEWDTDTQYF | TGTGCCACCAGTGAATGGGACACAGATACGCAGTATTTT
few | TRBJ1-1 | TRBV27 | NA | CASSFTGEEAFF | TGTGCCAGCAGTTTTACGGGGGAAGAAGCTTTCTTT
NA | TRBJ2-1 | TRBV29-1 | TRBD2 | CSVELAGDNEQFF | TGCAGCGTCGAACTAGCGGGAGACAATGAGCAGTTCTTC
NA | TRBJ2-5 | TRBV30 | TRBD1 | CAWASGTAQETQYF | TGTGCCTGGGCCTCTGGGACAGCGCAAGAGACCCAGTACTTC
NA | TRBJ1-1 | TRBV5-1 | TRBD1 | CASSLGQGATEAFF | TGCGCCAGCAGCTTGGGTCAGGGGGCCACTGAAGCTTTCTTT
NA | TRBJ2-1 | TRBV13 | NA | CASSPWGSYNEQFF | TGTGCCAGCAGCCCCTGGGGCTCGTACAATGAGCAGTTCTTC
few | TRBJ2-3 | TRBV20-1 | NA | CSPGSTDTQYF | TGCAGTCCTGGGAGCACAGATACGCAGTATTTT
NA | TRBJ1-3 | TRBV9 | NA | CASSVDWGPGNTIYF | TGTGCCAGCAGCGTAGATTGGGGGCCTGGAAACACCATATATTTT
NA | TRBJ2-3 | TRBV5-4 | NA | CASSQGRPVASDTQYF | TGTGCCAGCAGCCAGGGTCGACCGGTGGCATCAGATACGCAGTATTTT
NA | TRBJ2-6 | TRBV11-2 | NA | CASSLTGPSGANVLTF | TGTGCCAGCAGCTTGACTGGCCCGTCTGGGGCCAACGTCCTGACTTTC
NA | TRBJ2-2 | TRBV5-4 | TRBD2 | CASSLGTSGMSGELFF | TGTGCCAGCAGCTTGGGGACTAGCGGGATGAGCGGGGAGCTGTTTTTT
few | TRBJ1-4 | TRBV5-1 | TRBD1 | CASGETGTDNEKLFF | TGCGCCAGCGGCGAGACAGGGACCGATAATGAAAAACTGTTTTTT
NA | TRBJ1-1 | TRBV7-8 | NA | CASSQTDNTEAFF | TGTGCCAGCAGCCAGACAGATAACACTGAAGCTTTCTTT
NA | TRBJ2-2 | TRBV2 | TRBD2 | CASSEARLAGGAGELFF | TGTGCCAGCAGTGAAGCTAGGCTAGCGGGAGGAGCCGGGGAGCTGTTTTTT
NA | TRBJ1-1 | TRBV3-1/TRBV3-2 | NA | CASSLSKDRLFPDTEAFF | TGTGCCAGCAGCCTGAGCAAGGACAGACTCTTCCCGGACACTGAAGCTTTCTTT
few | TRBJ1-5 | TRBV2 | NA | CASSEAARSNQPQHF | TGTGCCAGCAGTGAAGCTGCGCGGAGCAATCAGCCCCAGCATTTT
NA | TRBJ1-2 | TRBV5-1 | TRBD1 | CASSRGQNYGYTF | TGCGCCAGCAGCCGGGGACAGAACTATGGCTACACCTTC
NA | TRBJ2-4 | TRBV29-1 | TRBD2 | CSVGGGGGGDIQYF | TGCAGCGTGGGGGGCGGGGGGGGCGGCGACATTCAGTACTTC
NA | TRBJ1-1 | TRBV5-4 | TRBD1 | CASSLAGLRGRDRRYTEAFF | TGTGCCAGCAGCTTGGCCGGATTAAGGGGGCGGGACAGGAGATACACTGAAGCTTTCTTT